The clone carrying this T cell receptor beta chain appeared a single time. Its antigen remains unidentified. This entry is derived from a study of blood T cells in healthy people across ages. Findings of the study overall: Any conclusive comparison of naive versus antigen-experienced cells was prevented by using unsorted PBMCs.

After removal of 4 bases from V and 4 bases from J, the junction contained 12 bases not matched to a gene. The germline V gene has CDR1 SGHKS and CDR2 YYEKEE (reference sequence). The CDR3 runs 16 residues. Peripheral blood, 9.5 to 10 milliliters per donor, was collected. Primed by a sample-barcoded 5' primer and a J-beta primer mix, a second PCR proceeded for 7 to 11 cycles. One entry per CDR3 protein results from TCRdb running MiXCR on the 5' RACE reads. Of about 1,000,000 distinct CDR3 sequences listed, over 35% are singletons. J is TRBJ1-2 and V is TRBV5-5; 8 bases agree with TRBD1. This receptor was obtained from a woman aged 60-75 years in good health. Sequenced: blood. CDR3 protein: CASSRTGSSASYGYTF. DNA of the CDR3: TGTGCCAGCAGCAGGACAGGGTCCTCCGCATCCTATGGCTACACCTTC.